This entry lists 19 T cell receptor beta chains sequenced from one sample in a study of blood T cell repertoires in COVID-19. Clones were sequenced by immunoSEQ multiplex PCR, and TCRdb holds only the in-frame ones, with some missing. This table has about 200,000 clones, around nine tenths appearing once. The sequenced sample was peripheral blood. Every receptor here comes from a man aged 45-65 years with COVID-19, enrolled during active disease.

Worth noting for this clone: The identical CDR3 is also encoded by other nucleotide sequences in the sample. The chain recombines TRBV5-4 with TRBJ2-7; TRBD1 aligns across 10 bases. Germline V gives CDR1 SGHNT, CDR2 YYREEE (reference sequence). V lost 0 bases and J lost 3; bases outside the gene matches: 0. This CDR3 is built from 14 residues. This chain's CDR3 is CASSLGDRGYEQYF. Here the CDR3 DNA reads TGTGCCAGCAGCTTGGGGGACAGGGGCTACGAGCAGTACTTC.

V usage is TRBV30 and J usage is TRBJ2-2; 9 bases fit TRBD1. Losses at the gene ends were 2 bases for V and 6 bases for J; bases not matched to a gene: 7. The CDR3 is 15 residues long. Germline values: CDR1 GTSNPN, CDR2 SVGIG (reference sequence). The CDR3 region is CAWSNRDRDSGELFF. CDR3 nucleotides: TGTGCCTGGAGTAACCGGGACAGGGATTCCGGGGAGCTGTTTTTT.

The rearrangement joins TRBV6-5 to TRBJ2-7, with D possibly TRBD1 on 6 matching bases. Germline V gene lookup returns CDR1 MNHEY and CDR2 SVGAGI. The CDR3 covers 14 residues. Trimming took 0 bases from V and 4 from J, leaving 10 bases between them. CDR3 amino acids: CASSYSAGEYEQYF. In DNA form, the CDR3 reads TGTGCCAGCAGTTACTCGGCAGGGGAGTACGAGCAGTACTTC.

The J gene is TRBJ1-5, the V gene TRBV27; TRBD1 matches at 7 bases. Germline V gene lookup returns CDR1 MNHEY and CDR2 SMNVEV (reference sequence). With V trimmed by 1 base and J by 5 bases, 5 bases remained unmatched. The CDR3 totals 15 residues. This CDR3 is CASSLLTGRDQPQHF. DNA for the CDR3: TGTGCCAGCAGTTTATTGACAGGGCGCGATCAGCCCCAGCATTTT.

J is TRBJ1-6 and V is TRBV7-8; D possibly corresponds to TRBD1 (5 bases). This CDR3 is 14 amino acids long. Deletions cut 3 bases from V and 9 bases from J, with 12 bases between. The germline CDR1 and CDR2 sequences are SGHVS and FQNEAQ. CDR3 amino acids: CASSLQGLGSPLHF. Written as DNA, the CDR3 is TGTGCCAGCAGCTTGCAGGGTCTGGGTTCACCCCTCCACTTT.

This clone was counted many times. The rearrangement uses TRBV7-9 and TRBJ1-1, with D unresolved. The V and J ends lost 0 bases and 1 base respectively, with 9 bases between them. The CDR3 extends over 15 amino acids. Germline assignment: CDR1 SEHNR and CDR2 FQNEAQ (reference sequence). Written as DNA, the CDR3 is TGTGCCAGCAGCTTAGCGCTAGCGGGGAACACTGAAGCTTTCTTT. This translates into CASSLALAGNTEAFF.

The rearrangement joins TRBV24-1 to TRBJ2-5; 7 bases are a match to TRBD2. Germline CDR1 KGHDR, CDR2 SFDVKD. The CDR3 extends over 14 amino acids. The trim removed 4 bases at V and 1 base at J, leaving 2 bases unmatched. CDR3: CATSEPSGQETQYF. CDR3 DNA: TGTGCCACCAGTGAACCTAGCGGCCAAGAGACCCAGTACTTC.

This clone occurred a few times. The gene calls are TRBV7-9 and TRBJ2-7, with D possibly TRBD2 on 5 matching bases. Germline values: CDR1 SEHNR, CDR2 FQNEAQ (reference sequence). Trimming took off 4 bases at V and 3 bases at J, with 10 bases between the two ends. This CDR3 is built from 13 residues. The CDR3 loop reads CASSSRTVYEQYF. DNA for the CDR3: TGTGCCAGCAGCTCAAGGACTGTCTACGAGCAGTACTTC. Looking up the rest from reference TRBV7-9 and TRBJ2-7 gives the full variable domain: DTGVSQNPRHKITKRGQNVTFRCDPISEHNRLYWYRQTLGQGPEFLTYFQNEAQLEKSRLLSDRFSAERPKGSFSTLEIQRTEQGDSAMYLCASSSRTVYEQYFGPGTRLTVT.

CDR3 coding DNA: TGTGCCAGCAACCGGGACACTGATTCCTACGAGCAGTACTTC. Amino acids: CASNRDTDSYEQYF. The chain recombines TRBV28 with TRBJ2-7; the D gene is possibly TRBD1 (6 bases). The CDR3 is 14 residues long. Germline V CDR1 and CDR2: MDHEN, SYDVKM. Deletions cut 7 bases from V and 1 base from J, with 14 bases between.

This chain connects TRBV27 to TRBJ2-7; 8 nucleotides line up with TRBD1. The CDR3 spans 15 residues. Unmatched junction bases numbered 5, after V lost 1 base and J lost 3 bases. CDR1 is MNHEY and CDR2 is SMNVEV in the germline V gene (reference sequence). This CDR3 reads CASSLLPGQGYEQYF. DNA of the CDR3: TGTGCCAGCAGTTTATTACCCGGACAGGGCTACGAGCAGTACTTC.

This clone was seen just once. The gene calls are TRBV30 and TRBJ1-5, with D possibly TRBD1 on 5 matching bases. Germline CDR1 and CDR2: GTSNPN and SVGIG (reference sequence). The CDR3 contains 12 residues. The germline V and J ends were trimmed by 2 bases and 5 bases, with 7 bases remaining between them. The CDR3 loop reads CAWSRGDQPQHF. As DNA, the CDR3 is TGTGCCTGGAGTCGGGGGGATCAGCCCCAGCATTTT.

This clone was counted only a few times. The rearrangement uses TRBV4-1 and TRBJ2-1, with 8 bases identical to TRBD1. J lost 5 bases, V lost 3 bases, and 3 bases had no gene match. In germline, CDR1 is MGHRA, CDR2 YSYEKL. The CDR3 is 14 amino acids. The CDR3 loop is CASSHPDRDNEQFF. In DNA, the CDR3 is TGCGCCAGCAGCCACCCGGACAGGGACAATGAGCAGTTCTTC.

This clone was picked up one time. The rearrangement uses TRBV14 and TRBJ2-3; no reliable D call. Looked up from germline, CDR1 is SGHDN and CDR2 is FVKESK. V dropped 0 bases and J dropped 5 bases, with 6 bases sitting between them. The CDR3 spans 13 residues. The CDR3 DNA follows: TGTGCCAGCAGCCAAGATCACGGAGATACGCAGTATTTT. It is translated as CASSQDHGDTQYF.

The chain employs TRBV5-1 and TRBJ2-7, with TRBD1 identical over 8 bases. Germline values: CDR1 SGHRS, CDR2 YFSETQ. V lost 3 bases to trimming and J lost 5 bases; unmatched junction nucleotides: 7. CDR3 length: 14 amino acids. The CDR3 region is CASSSGQGEDEQYF. The CDR3 nucleotides read TGCGCCAGCAGCTCAGGACAGGGAGAGGACGAGCAGTACTTC.

CDR3 DNA sequence: TGTGCCAGCAGGACAATGGGTTACAATGAGCAGTTCTTC. It yields the protein CASRTMGYNEQFF. J is TRBJ2-1 and V is TRBV6-5; D is unclear. Germline V gives CDR1 MNHEY, CDR2 SVGAGI. Trimming left V 6 bases short and J 4 bases short, with 10 bases between. CDR3 length equals 13 residues.

The CDR3 region is CASSEFLPPNEQFF. In DNA form, the CDR3 reads TGTGCCAGCAGTGAATTCCTACCCCCCAATGAGCAGTTCTTC. V gene TRBV2 combines with J gene TRBJ2-1; D uncertain. The CDR3 runs 14 residues. Germline V gene sequence: CDR1 SNHLY, CDR2 FYNNEI. V was shortened by 2 bases and J by 6 bases, with 11 bases between the two germline ends.

V gene TRBV19 combines with J gene TRBJ2-3, with D unclear. This CDR3 region has 14 residues. Germline CDR1 LNHDA, CDR2 SQIVND (reference sequence). V lost 3 bases, J lost 1 base, and 8 bases lay in between. The CDR3 loop reads CASSISTRTDTQYF. The CDR3 bases are TGTGCCAGTAGTATTTCCACACGCACAGATACGCAGTATTTT.

The chain is built from TRBV9 and TRBJ1-6, with D uncertain. The CDR3 consists of 14 residues. V was pared by 3 bases and J by 9 bases, with 13 bases between. Germline V gene lookup returns CDR1 SGDLS and CDR2 YYNGEE. This CDR3 reads CASSGVAEGSPLHF. CDR3 nucleotide sequence: TGTGCCAGCAGCGGCGTTGCAGAGGGTTCACCCCTCCACTTT.

V is TRBV25-1 and J is TRBJ2-1, with 8 nucleotides matching TRBD2. Per the germline V gene, CDR1 is MGHDK and CDR2 is SYGVNS. The J segment lost 7 bases and the V segment lost 5 bases, leaving 16 bases of the junction unmatched. The CDR3 loop spans 17 amino acids. The CDR3: CASSWDGAGVGGNEQFF. In DNA, the CDR3 is TGTGCCAGCAGTTGGGACGGAGCGGGGGTCGGGGGGAATGAGCAGTTCTTC.